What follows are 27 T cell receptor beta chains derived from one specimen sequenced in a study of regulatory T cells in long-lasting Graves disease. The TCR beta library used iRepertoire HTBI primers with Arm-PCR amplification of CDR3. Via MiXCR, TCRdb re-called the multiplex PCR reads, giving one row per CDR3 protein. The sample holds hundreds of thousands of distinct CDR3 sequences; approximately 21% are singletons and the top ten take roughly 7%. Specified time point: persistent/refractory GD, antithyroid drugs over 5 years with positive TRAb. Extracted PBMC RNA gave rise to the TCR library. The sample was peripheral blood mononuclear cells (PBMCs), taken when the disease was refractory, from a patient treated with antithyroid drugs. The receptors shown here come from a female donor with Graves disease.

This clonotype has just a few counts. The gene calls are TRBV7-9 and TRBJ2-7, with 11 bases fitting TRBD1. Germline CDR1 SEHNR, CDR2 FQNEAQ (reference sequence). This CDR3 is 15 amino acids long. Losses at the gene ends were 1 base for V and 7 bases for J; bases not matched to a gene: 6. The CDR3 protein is CASSLVGQGAGEQYF. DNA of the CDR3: TGTGCCAGCAGCTTAGTTGGACAGGGGGCGGGTGAGCAGTACTTC.

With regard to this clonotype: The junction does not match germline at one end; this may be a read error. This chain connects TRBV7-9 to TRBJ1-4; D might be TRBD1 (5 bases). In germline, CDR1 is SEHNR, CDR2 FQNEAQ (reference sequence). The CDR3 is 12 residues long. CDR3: CASSLGGTPILF. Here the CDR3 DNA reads TGTGCCAGCAGCTTAGGCGGGACGCCCATTCTTTTT.

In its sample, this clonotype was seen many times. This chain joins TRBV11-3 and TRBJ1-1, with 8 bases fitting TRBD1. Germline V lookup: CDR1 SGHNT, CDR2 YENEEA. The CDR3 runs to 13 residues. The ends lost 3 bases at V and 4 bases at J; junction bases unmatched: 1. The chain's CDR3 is CASSFTGGTEAFF. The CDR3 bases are TGTGCCAGCAGCTTCACAGGGGGCACTGAAGCTTTCTTT.

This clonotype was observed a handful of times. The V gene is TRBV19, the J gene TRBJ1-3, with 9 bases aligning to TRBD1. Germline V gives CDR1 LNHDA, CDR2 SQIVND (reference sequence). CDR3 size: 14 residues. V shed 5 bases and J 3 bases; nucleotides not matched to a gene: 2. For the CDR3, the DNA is TGTGCCAGTAGTTCGGGACAGGGTGGAAACACCATATATTTT. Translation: CASSSGQGGNTIYF. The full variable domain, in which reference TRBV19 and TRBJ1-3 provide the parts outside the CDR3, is DGGITQSPKYLFRKEGQNVTLSCEQNLNHDAMYWYRQDPGQGLRLIYYSQIVNDFQKGDIAEGYSVSREKKESFPLTVTSAQKNPTAFYLCASSSGQGGNTIYFGEGSWLTVV.

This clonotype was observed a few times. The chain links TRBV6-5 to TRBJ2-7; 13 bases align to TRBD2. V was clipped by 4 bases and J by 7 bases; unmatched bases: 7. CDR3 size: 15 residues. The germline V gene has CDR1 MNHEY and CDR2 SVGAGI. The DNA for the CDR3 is TGTGCCAGCAGTTTCCAGGGACTAGCGGGAAGGGAGCAGTACTTC. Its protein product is CASSFQGLAGREQYF.

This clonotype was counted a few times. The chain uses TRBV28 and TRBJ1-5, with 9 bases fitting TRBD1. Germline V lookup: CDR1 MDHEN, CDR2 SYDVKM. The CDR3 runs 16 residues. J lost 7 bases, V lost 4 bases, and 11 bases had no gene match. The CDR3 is CASSSPPDRGDQPQHF. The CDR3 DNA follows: TGTGCCAGCAGTTCCCCCCCGGACAGGGGAGACCAGCCCCAGCATTTT.

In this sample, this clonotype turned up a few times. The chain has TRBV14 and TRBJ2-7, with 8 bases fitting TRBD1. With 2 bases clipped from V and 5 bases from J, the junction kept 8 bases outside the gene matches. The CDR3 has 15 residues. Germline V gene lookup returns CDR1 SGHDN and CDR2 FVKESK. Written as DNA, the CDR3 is TGTGCCAGCAGCCAACAGGGGGCGCTTATTAACGAGCAGTACTTC. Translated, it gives CASSQQGALINEQYF.

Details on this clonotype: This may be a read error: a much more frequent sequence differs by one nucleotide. CDR3 sequence (DNA): TGTGCCATCAAGGTGGGACAACATTCGGGCTACACCTTC. Amino acid sequence: CAIKVGQHSGYTF. This chain connects TRBV10-3 to TRBJ1-2, with D perhaps TRBD1 (6 bases). CDR3 size: 13 residues. Germline-derived CDR1 and CDR2 are ENHRY and SYGVKD. V was cut by 7 bases and J by 8 bases, with 17 bases left in between.

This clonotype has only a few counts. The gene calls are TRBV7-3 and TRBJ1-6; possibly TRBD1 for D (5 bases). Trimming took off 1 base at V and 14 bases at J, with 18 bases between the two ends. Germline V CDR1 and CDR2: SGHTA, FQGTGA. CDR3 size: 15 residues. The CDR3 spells CASSLRGSPERSLHF. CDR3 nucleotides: TGTGCCAGCAGCTTAAGGGGCAGCCCGGAGAGGTCCCTCCACTTT.

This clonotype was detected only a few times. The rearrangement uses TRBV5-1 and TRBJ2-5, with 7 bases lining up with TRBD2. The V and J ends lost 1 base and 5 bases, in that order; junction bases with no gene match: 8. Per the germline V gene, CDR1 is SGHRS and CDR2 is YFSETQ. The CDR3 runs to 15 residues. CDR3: CASSLRAGLTETQYF. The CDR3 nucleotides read TGCGCCAGCAGCTTGAGAGCGGGACTAACGGAGACCCAGTACTTC.

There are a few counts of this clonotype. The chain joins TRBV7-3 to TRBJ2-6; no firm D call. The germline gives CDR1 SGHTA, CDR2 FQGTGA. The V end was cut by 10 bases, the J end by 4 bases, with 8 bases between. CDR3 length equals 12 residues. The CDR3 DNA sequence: TGTGCCACCAACCGGGGGGCCAACGTCCTGACTTTC. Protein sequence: CATNRGANVLTF.

The CDR3 sequence is CASSLALTSSYEQYF. Here the CDR3 DNA reads TGTGCCAGCAGCTTAGCCCTGACTAGCTCCTACGAGCAGTACTTC. The J gene is TRBJ2-7, the V gene TRBV7-2; maybe TRBD2 (6 bases). Germline CDR1 reads SGHTA; CDR2 reads FQGNSA. The ends were cut back, 0 bases at V and 0 bases at J, with 9 bases in the middle. This CDR3 has 15 residues. The full variable domain, with the rest looked up from reference TRBV7-2 and TRBJ2-7, is GAGVSQSPSNKVTEKGKDVELRCDPISGHTALYWYRQSLGQGLEFLIYFQGNSAPDKSGLPSDRFSAERTGGSVSTLTIQRTQQEDSAVYLCASSLALTSSYEQYFGPGTRLTVT.

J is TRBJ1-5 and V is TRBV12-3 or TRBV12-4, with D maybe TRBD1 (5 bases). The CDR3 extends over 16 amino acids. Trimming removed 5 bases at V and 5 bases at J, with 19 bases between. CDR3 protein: CASSGTRVLGDQPQHF. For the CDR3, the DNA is TGTGCCAGCAGTGGTACAAGAGTTTTGGGGGATCAGCCCCAGCATTTT.

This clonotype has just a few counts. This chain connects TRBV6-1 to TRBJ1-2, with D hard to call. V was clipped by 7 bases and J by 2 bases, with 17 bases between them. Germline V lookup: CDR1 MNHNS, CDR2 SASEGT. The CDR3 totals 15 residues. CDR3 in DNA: TGTGCCAGCAACTACTGGGGTGAATGGAACTATGGCTACACCTTC. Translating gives CASNYWGEWNYGYTF.

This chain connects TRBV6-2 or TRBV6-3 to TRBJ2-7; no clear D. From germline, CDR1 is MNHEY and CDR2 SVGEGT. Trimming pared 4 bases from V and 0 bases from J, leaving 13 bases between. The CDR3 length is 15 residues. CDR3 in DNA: TGTGCCAGCAGTTGGCTCGTTGACCTCTCCTACGAGCAGTACTTC. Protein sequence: CASSWLVDLSYEQYF.

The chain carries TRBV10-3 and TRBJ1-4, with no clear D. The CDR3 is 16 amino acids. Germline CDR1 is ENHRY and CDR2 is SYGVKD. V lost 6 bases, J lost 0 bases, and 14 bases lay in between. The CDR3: CAISPGRTATNEKLFF. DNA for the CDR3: TGTGCCATCAGCCCCGGGAGGACTGCAACTAATGAAAAACTGTTTTTT.

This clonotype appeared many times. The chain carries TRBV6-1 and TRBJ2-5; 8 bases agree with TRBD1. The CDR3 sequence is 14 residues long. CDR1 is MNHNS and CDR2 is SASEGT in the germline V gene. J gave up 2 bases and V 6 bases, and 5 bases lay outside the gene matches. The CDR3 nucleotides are TGTGCCAGCAGAGGGACAGGTTTGCAAGAGACCCAGTACTTC. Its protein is CASRGTGLQETQYF.

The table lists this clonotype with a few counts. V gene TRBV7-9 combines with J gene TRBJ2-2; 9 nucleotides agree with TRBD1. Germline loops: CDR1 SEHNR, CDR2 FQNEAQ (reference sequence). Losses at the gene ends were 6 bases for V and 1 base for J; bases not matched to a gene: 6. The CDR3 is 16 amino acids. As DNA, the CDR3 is TGTGCCAGCAGACCTGGGGGACAGGGGAACACCGGGGAGCTGTTTTTT. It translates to CASRPGGQGNTGELFF.

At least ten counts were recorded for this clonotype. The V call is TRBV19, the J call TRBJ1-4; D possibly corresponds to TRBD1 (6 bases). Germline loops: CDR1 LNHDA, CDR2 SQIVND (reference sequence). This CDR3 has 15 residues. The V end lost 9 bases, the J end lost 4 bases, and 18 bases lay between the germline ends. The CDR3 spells CASRTGTLFNEKLFF. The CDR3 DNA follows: TGTGCCAGCAGGACGGGGACACTCTTTAATGAAAAACTGTTTTTT. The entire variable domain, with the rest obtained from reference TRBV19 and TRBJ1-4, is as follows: DGGITQSPKYLFRKEGQNVTLSCEQNLNHDAMYWYRQDPGQGLRLIYYSQIVNDFQKGDIAEGYSVSREKKESFPLTVTSAQKNPTAFYLCASRTGTLFNEKLFFGSGTQLSVL.

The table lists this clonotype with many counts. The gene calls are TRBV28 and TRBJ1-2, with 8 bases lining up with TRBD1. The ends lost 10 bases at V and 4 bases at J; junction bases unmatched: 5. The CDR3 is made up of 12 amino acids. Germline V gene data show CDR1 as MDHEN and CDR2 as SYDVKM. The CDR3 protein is CATRTGIYGYTF. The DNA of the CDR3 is TGTGCCACAAGGACAGGGATCTATGGCTACACCTTC.

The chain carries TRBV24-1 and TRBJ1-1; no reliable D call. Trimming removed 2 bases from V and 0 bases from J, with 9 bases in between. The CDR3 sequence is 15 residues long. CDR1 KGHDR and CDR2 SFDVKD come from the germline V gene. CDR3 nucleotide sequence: TGTGCCACCAGTGATTCTGGCACCCTGAACACTGAAGCTTTCTTT. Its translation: CATSDSGTLNTEAFF.

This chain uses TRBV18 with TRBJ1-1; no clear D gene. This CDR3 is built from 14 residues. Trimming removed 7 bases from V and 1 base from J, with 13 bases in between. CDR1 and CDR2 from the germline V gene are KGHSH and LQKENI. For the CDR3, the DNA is TGTGCCAGCTTACAGACGGTCCCGAACACTGAAGCTTTCTTT. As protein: CASLQTVPNTEAFF.

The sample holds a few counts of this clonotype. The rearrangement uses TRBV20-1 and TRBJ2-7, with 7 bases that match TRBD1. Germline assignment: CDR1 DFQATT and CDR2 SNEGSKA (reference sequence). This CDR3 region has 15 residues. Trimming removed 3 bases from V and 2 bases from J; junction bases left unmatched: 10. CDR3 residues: CSASEGAGAAYEQYF. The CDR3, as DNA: TGCAGTGCTAGCGAGGGGGCAGGGGCCGCCTACGAGCAGTACTTC.

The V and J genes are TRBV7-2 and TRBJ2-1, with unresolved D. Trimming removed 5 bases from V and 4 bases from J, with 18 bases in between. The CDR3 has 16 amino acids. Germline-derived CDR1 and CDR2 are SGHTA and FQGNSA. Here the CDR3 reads CASSLTPTPLYNEQFF. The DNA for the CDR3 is TGTGCCAGCAGCCTAACTCCGACGCCTCTTTACAATGAGCAGTTCTTC.

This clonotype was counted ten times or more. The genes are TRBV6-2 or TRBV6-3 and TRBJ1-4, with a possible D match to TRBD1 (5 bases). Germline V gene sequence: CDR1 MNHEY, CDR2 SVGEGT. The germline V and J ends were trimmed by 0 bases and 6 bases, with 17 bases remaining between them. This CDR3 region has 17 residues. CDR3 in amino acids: CASSYSVSGTGDEKLFF. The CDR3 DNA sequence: TGTGCCAGCAGTTACTCTGTCAGCGGGACTGGAGATGAAAAACTGTTTTTT.

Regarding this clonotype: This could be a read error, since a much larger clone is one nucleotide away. The CDR3 here is CACTQGTQYF. CDR3 DNA sequence: TGTGCCTGCACACAAGGGACCCAGTACTTC. This chain connects TRBV30 to TRBJ2-5; D call uncertain. In germline, CDR1 is GTSNPN, CDR2 SVGIG (reference sequence). The CDR3 consists of 10 residues. Filled out from reference TRBV30 and TRBJ2-5, the complete variable domain reads SQTIHQWPATLVQPVGSPLSLECTVEGTSNPNLYWYRQAAGRGLQLLFYSVGIGQISSEVPQNLSASRPQDRQFILSSKKLLLSDSGFYLCACTQGTQYFGPGTRLLVL.

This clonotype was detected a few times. CDR3 in DNA: TGTGCCAGCAGAATTGGGGAGGGTCCCCTCCACTTT. This translates into CASRIGEGPLHF. The V call is TRBV12-3 or TRBV12-4, the J call TRBJ1-6; D unclear. CDR3 length: 12 amino acids. V gave up 6 bases and J gave up 13 bases, with 13 bases separating them.